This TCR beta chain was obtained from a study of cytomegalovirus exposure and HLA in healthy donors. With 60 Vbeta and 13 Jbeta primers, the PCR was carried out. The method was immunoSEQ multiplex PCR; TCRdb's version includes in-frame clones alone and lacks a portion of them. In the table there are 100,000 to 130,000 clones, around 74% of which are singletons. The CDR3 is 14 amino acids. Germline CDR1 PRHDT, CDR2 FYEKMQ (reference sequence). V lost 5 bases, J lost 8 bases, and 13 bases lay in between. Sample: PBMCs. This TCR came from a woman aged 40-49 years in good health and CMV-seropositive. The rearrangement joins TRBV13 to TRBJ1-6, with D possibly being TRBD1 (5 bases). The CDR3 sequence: CASSLGTGDSPLHF. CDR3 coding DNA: TGTGCCAGCAGCCTCGGGACTGGGGATTCACCCCTCCACTTT.